This T cell receptor beta chain was profiled in a study of OX40 agonist ivuxolimab in advanced cancers. Using immunoSEQ multiplex PCR, the repertoire was profiled, and TCRdb retains in-frame clones only, with some absent. The sample records some 50,000 clones, roughly 77% being singletons. Trimming at V came to 7 bases and at J to 6 bases, leaving 9 bases not matched to a gene. Germline CDR1 and CDR2: MDHEN and SYDVKM. The CDR3 is 16 amino acids. This receptor was obtained from an adult with an advanced solid tumor such as melanoma, head and neck, liver or kidney cancer. J is TRBJ1-6 and V is TRBV28; 10 bases are shared with TRBD1. The specimen was CD4+ or CD8+ T cells sorted from blood, collected in a trial of the OX40 agonist ivuxolimab. The CDR3 DNA follows: TGTGCCAGCACCTTGGGGACAGGGGTCCCTAATTCACCCCTCCACTTT. Its protein is CASTLGTGVPNSPLHF.